This T cell receptor (beta chain) was sequenced during a study of CD8 T cells in ankylosing spondylitis. The table lists this clonotype with a few counts. Its antigen is currently unknown. As the method for making TCR beta libraries, quantitative 5'-RACE with molecular barcodes was used. TCRdb analysed the 5' RACE reads with MiXCR anew, one entry per CDR3 protein. The sample holds some 270,000 distinct CDR3 sequences, 18% seen once. This CDR3 has 15 residues. Per germline, CDR1 DFQATT and CDR2 SNEGSKA (reference sequence). The ends lost 5 bases at V and 4 bases at J; junction bases unmatched: 8. Study-wide results and limits: Clones that were linked to disease were CD8+ and were relatively rare in peripheral blood. Past research had described some motif variants in reactive arthritis synovial fluid and blood.

This clonotype was obtained from a male donor with ankylosing spondylitis or in good health (not recorded which). The specimen sequenced was blood, either unsorted or a sorted T cell fraction (not recorded which). The gene calls are TRBV20-1 and TRBJ1-3; 10 positions agree with TRBD1. The CDR3: CSAYPGQGSGNTIYF. CDR3 DNA sequence: TGCAGTGCTTATCCGGGACAGGGGTCAGGAAACACCATATATTTT.